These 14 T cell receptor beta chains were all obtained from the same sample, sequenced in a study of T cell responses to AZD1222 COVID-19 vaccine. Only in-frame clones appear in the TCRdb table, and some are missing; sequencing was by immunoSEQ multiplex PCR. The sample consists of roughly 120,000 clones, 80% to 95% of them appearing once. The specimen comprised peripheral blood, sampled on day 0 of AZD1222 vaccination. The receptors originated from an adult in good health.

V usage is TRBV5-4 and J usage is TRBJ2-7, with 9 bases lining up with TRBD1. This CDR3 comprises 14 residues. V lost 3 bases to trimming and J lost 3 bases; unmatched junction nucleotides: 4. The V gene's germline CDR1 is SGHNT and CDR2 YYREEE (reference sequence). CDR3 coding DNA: TGTGCCAGCAGCTCCCAGGACAGGGGCTACGAGCAGTACTTC. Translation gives CASSSQDRGYEQYF. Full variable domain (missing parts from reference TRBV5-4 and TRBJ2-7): ETGVTQSPTHLIKTRGQQVTLRCSSQSGHNTVSWYQQALGQGPQFIFQYYREEENGRGNFPPRFSGLQFPNYSSELNVNALELDDSALYLCASSSQDRGYEQYFGPGTRLTVT.

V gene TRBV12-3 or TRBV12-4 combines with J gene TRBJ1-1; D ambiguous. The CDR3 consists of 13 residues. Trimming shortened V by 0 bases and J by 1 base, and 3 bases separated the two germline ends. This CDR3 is CASSLAQNTEAFF. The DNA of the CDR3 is TGTGCCAGCAGTTTAGCGCAGAACACTGAAGCTTTCTTT.

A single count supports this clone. The DNA for the CDR3 is TGTGCCAGCTCACCCGACATTCTTCAGCCCCAGCATTTT. Protein sequence: CASSPDILQPQHF. The genes are TRBV18 and TRBJ1-5; unclear D gene. The CDR3 covers 13 residues. CDR1 is KGHSH, CDR2 LQKENI, per germline. Trimming removed 3 bases from V and 6 bases from J, with 9 bases in between. The variable domain in full, with the rest retrieved from reference TRBV18 and TRBJ1-5, is NAGVMQNPRHLVRRRGQEARLRCSPMKGHSHVYWYRQLPEEGLKFMVYLQKENIIDESGMPKERFSAEFPKEGPSILRIQQVVRGDSAAYFCASSPDILQPQHFGDGTRLSIL.

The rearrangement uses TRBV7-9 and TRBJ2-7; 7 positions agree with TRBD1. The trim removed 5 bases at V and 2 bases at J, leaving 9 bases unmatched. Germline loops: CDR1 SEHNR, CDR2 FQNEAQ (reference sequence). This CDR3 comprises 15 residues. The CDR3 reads CASSTSGQYTYEQYF. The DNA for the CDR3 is TGTGCCAGCAGCACCTCGGGACAGTATACCTACGAGCAGTACTTC.

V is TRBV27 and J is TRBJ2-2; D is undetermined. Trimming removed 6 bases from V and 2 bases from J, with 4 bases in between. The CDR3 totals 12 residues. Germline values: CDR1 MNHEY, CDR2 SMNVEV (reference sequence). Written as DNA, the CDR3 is TGTGCCAGCAGGCGAAACACCGGGGAGCTGTTTTTT. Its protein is CASRRNTGELFF.

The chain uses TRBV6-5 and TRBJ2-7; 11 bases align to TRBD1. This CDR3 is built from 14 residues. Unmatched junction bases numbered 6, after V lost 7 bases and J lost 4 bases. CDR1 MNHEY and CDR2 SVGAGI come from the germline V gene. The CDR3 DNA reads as TGTGCCAGCACTCACGGACAGGGGGCTTACGAGCAGTACTTC. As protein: CASTHGQGAYEQYF.

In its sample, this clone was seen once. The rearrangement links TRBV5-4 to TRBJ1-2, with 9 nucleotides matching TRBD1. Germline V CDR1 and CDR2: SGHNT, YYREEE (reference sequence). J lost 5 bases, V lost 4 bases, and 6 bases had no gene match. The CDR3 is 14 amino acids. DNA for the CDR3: TGTGCCAGCAGCGTTGGACAGGGGCCATATGGCTACACCTTC. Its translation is CASSVGQGPYGYTF. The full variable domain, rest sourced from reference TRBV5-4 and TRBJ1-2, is ETGVTQSPTHLIKTRGQQVTLRCSSQSGHNTVSWYQQALGQGPQFIFQYYREEENGRGNFPPRFSGLQFPNYSSELNVNALELDDSALYLCASSVGQGPYGYTFGSGTRLTVV.

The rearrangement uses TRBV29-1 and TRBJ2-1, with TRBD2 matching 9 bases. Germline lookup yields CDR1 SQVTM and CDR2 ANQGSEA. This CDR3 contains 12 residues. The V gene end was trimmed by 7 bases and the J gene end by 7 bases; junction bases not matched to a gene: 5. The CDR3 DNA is TGCAGCGGGCGGGGGGGTTGGAATGAGCAGTTCTTC. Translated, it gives CSGRGGWNEQFF.

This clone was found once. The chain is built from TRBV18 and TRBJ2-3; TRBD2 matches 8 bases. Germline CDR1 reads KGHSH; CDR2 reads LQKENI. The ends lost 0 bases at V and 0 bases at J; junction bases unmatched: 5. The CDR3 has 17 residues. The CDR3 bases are TGTGCCAGCTCACCACCGACTAGCGTAGCTAGCACAGATACGCAGTATTTT. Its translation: CASSPPTSVASTDTQYF.

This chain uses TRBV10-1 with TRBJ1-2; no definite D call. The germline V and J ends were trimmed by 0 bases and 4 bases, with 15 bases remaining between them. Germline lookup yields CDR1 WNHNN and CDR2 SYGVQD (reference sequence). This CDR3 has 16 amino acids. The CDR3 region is CASSESRRGIGYGYTF. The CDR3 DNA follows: TGCGCCAGCAGTGAGTCGAGGCGGGGTATTGGCTATGGCTACACCTTC.

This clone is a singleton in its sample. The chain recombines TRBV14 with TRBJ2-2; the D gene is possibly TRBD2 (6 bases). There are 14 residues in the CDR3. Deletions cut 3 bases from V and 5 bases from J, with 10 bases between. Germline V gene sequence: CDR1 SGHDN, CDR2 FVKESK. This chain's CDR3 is CASSHLGGTGELFF. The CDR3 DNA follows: TGTGCCAGCAGCCATTTGGGGGGTACCGGGGAGCTGTTTTTT.

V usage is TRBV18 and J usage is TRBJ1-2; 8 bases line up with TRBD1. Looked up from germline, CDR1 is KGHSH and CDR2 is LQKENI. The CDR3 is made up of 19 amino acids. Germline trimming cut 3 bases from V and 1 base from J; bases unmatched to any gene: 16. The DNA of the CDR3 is TGTGCCAGCTCACCGCTCGTCTTACAGGGGGAACTTCTTAACTATGGCTACACCTTC. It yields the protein CASSPLVLQGELLNYGYTF. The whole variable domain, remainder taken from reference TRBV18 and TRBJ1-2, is NAGVMQNPRHLVRRRGQEARLRCSPMKGHSHVYWYRQLPEEGLKFMVYLQKENIIDESGMPKERFSAEFPKEGPSILRIQQVVRGDSAAYFCASSPLVLQGELLNYGYTFGSGTRLTVV.

This CDR3 is CASSPQGRVNYGYTF. The CDR3 coding sequence is TGTGCCAGCAGTCCCCAGGGACGGGTTAACTATGGCTACACCTTC. The chain carries TRBV27 and TRBJ1-2, with a weak D call TRBD1 (5 bases). Germline CDR1 MNHEY, CDR2 SMNVEV (reference sequence). V was cut by 5 bases and J by 1 base, with 14 bases left in between. This CDR3 has 15 residues.

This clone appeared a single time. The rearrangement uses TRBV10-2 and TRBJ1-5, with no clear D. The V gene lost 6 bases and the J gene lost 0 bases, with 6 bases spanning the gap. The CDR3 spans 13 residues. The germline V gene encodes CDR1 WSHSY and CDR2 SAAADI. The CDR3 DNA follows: TGCGCCAGCAGCCTATATAGCAATCAGCCCCAGCATTTT. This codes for CASSLYSNQPQHF.